This TCR beta chain stems from a study of blood T cell repertoires in COVID-19. Turning to the study itself: From T cells, B-cell-depleted T cells, or PBMCs came the material, which was cDNA or gDNA.

Original handling: Estimates of nucleated cell counts were drawn from the amplification of reference gene primers. Libraries were prepared by immunoSEQ multiplex PCR; TCRdb keeps only in-frame clonotypes and omits some of them. V and J calls and clone size are copied from that table; D and trimming were computed from the DNA. Here the sample spans under 200,000 clones, 82% being singletons. The V and J ends lost 4 bases and 3 bases respectively, with 13 bases between them. Germline CDR1 and CDR2: LGHNA and YSLEER. The CDR3 is made up of 15 amino acids. Living in 20 to 30 US areas, the participants were between roughly 18 and 95 years of age.

What was sequenced was PBMCs or T cells enriched from blood (not recorded which). This clonotype was sampled from a woman aged 55-69 years with acute COVID-19. The chain employs TRBV4-3 and TRBJ2-1; D is possibly TRBD1 (5 bases). The CDR3 DNA reads TGCGCCAGCAGCCCCATCTCTGACAGCTACAATGAGCAGTTCTTC. This encodes CASSPISDSYNEQFF.